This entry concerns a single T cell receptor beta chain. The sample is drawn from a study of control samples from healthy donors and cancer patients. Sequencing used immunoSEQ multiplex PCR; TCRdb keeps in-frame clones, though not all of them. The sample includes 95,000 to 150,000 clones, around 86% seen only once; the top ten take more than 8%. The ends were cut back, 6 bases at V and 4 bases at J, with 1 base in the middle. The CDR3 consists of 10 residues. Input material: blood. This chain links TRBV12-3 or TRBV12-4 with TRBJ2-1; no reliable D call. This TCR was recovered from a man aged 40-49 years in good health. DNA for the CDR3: TGTGCCAGCAGGTACAATGAGCAGTTCTTC. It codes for CASRYNEQFF.